The 20 T cell receptor beta chains reported below all come from one sample, sequenced in a study of shared clonotypes between healthy human individuals. Generated by immunoSEQ multiplex PCR, the TCRdb table keeps only in-frame clones and is missing some. The repertoire holds around 1.9 million clones, with about 94% as singletons. Positive CCR7 selection of CD45RO-negative cells yielded the naive CD8 cells, and terminally differentiated effector memory CD45RA+ cells were excluded. Sequencing was done on a sample of naive CD8+ T cells from PBMCs. These TCRs come from a man aged 18-30 years in good health. Some clones in this sample may be carry-over from other donors' samples.

The rearrangement links TRBV29-1 to TRBJ1-4; D perhaps matches TRBD1 (5 bases). The V and J ends lost 7 bases and 0 bases respectively, with 12 bases between them. The CDR3 sequence is 14 residues long. Germline assignment: CDR1 SQVTM and CDR2 ANQGSEA. CDR3 bases: TGCAGCGCTTGGACACTTTCAACTAATGAAAAACTGTTTTTT. Translating gives CSAWTLSTNEKLFF.

The chain combines TRBV5-5 with TRBJ2-1; D unclear. Trimming removed 2 bases from V and 2 bases from J, with 5 bases in between. The CDR3 has 13 amino acids. Germline V gives CDR1 SGHKS, CDR2 YYEKEE (reference sequence). The CDR3 DNA reads TGTGCCAGCAGCTTTACCGCCTACAATGAGCAGTTCTTC. Translating gives CASSFTAYNEQFF.

The chain links TRBV27 to TRBJ1-1; 8 bases are a match to TRBD1. This CDR3 has 14 amino acids. The trim removed 8 bases at V and 4 bases at J, leaving 9 bases unmatched. The V gene's germline CDR1 is MNHEY and CDR2 SMNVEV (reference sequence). The CDR3 DNA is TGTGCCAGCTCCCCGACAGGGGAGAGCACTGAAGCTTTCTTT. Translated: CASSPTGESTEAFF.

The chain combines TRBV6-1 with TRBJ2-7; perhaps TRBD1 as D (6 bases). Germline V lookup: CDR1 MNHNS, CDR2 SASEGT. There are 14 residues in the CDR3. V was shortened by 6 bases and J by 4 bases, with 16 bases between the two germline ends. Written as DNA, the CDR3 is TGTGCCAGCAGCCCCTGGAGACAGGCGTACGAGCAGTACTTC. It specifies CASSPWRQAYEQYF.

The CDR3 DNA follows: TGTGCCAGCAGTTACCGATTAGATGAGCAGTTCTTC. Amino acids: CASSYRLDEQFF. This rearrangement joins TRBV6-5 to TRBJ2-1; D remains ambiguous. This CDR3 is built from 12 residues. Trimming took 2 bases from V and 8 from J, leaving 7 bases between them. CDR1 MNHEY and CDR2 SVGAGI come from the germline V gene.

With respect to this clone: The same CDR3 can be traced to other DNA sequences in this sample. The J gene is TRBJ2-5, the V gene TRBV19; a weak D match, TRBD1 (5 bases). From germline, CDR1 is LNHDA and CDR2 SQIVND (reference sequence). Trimming left V 8 bases short and J 1 base short, with 11 bases between. This CDR3 region has 13 residues. As DNA, the CDR3 is TGTGCCAGTTCCGACAGAACCCAAGAGACCCAGTACTTC. Its translation: CASSDRTQETQYF. Full variable domain (outside the CDR3, taken from reference TRBV19 and TRBJ2-5): DGGITQSPKYLFRKEGQNVTLSCEQNLNHDAMYWYRQDPGQGLRLIYYSQIVNDFQKGDIAEGYSVSREKKESFPLTVTSAQKNPTAFYLCASSDRTQETQYFGPGTRLLVL.

This chain joins TRBV27 and TRBJ2-7; 7 nucleotides align to TRBD2. Germline V lookup: CDR1 MNHEY, CDR2 SMNVEV (reference sequence). V lost 7 bases, J lost 4 bases, and 13 bases stayed unmatched. This CDR3 is built from 15 residues. CDR3 bases: TGTGCCAGCACAGGCACAGCCCGGGAGGTTTACGAGCAGTACTTC. This gives the protein CASTGTAREVYEQYF.

V usage is TRBV28 and J usage is TRBJ1-5; D perhaps matches TRBD1 (6 bases). The germline CDR1 and CDR2 sequences are MDHEN and SYDVKM. This CDR3 has 17 amino acids. V shed 6 bases and J shed 0 bases, with 18 bases lying between them. CDR3: CASSSPPDSYSNQPQHF. The CDR3 nucleotides read TGTGCCAGCAGCTCGCCCCCGGACAGTTATAGCAATCAGCCCCAGCATTTT.

This clone was seen once. The rearrangement joins TRBV11-2 to TRBJ1-2; possible D gene TRBD1, 5 bases. The germline V gene has CDR1 SGHAT and CDR2 FQNNGV. V was trimmed by 5 bases and J by 4 bases, leaving 20 bases between them. The CDR3 runs to 16 residues. The CDR3 sequence: CASSPKLPDTRYGYTF. In DNA, the CDR3 is TGTGCCAGCAGCCCCAAGCTCCCGGACACACGCTATGGCTACACCTTC.

In this sample, this clone turned up once. This chain uses TRBV9 with TRBJ2-1; weak D call: TRBD2 (5 bases). Deletions cut 3 bases from V and 8 bases from J, with 15 bases between. The CDR3 has 14 residues. Germline V gene lookup returns CDR1 SGDLS and CDR2 YYNGEE. CDR3 loop: CASSGGLHLDEQFF. The CDR3 DNA follows: TGTGCCAGCAGCGGTGGACTGCATCTGGATGAGCAGTTCTTC.

DNA for the CDR3: TGTGCCAGCAGTTCCCTAGCCCAGACCTACGAGCAGTACTTC. Its protein is CASSSLAQTYEQYF. This rearrangement joins TRBV27 to TRBJ2-7; perhaps TRBD2 as D (5 bases). This CDR3 is 14 amino acids long. V was trimmed by 4 bases and J by 2 bases, leaving 12 bases between them. Germline V lookup: CDR1 MNHEY, CDR2 SMNVEV (reference sequence).

V gene TRBV6-5 combines with J gene TRBJ2-4; 9 bases agree with TRBD1. The CDR3 length is 15 residues. In germline, CDR1 is MNHEY, CDR2 SVGAGI. Germline trimming cut 6 bases from V and 1 base from J; bases unmatched to any gene: 4. The CDR3 DNA reads TGTGCCAGCAGCCTAGGACAGGGGGCCAAAAACATTCAGTACTTC. This translates into CASSLGQGAKNIQYF.

This clone was seen once. The V and J genes are TRBV11-2 and TRBJ2-1; D perhaps matches TRBD1 (6 bases). The V and J ends lost 3 bases and 6 bases respectively, with 15 bases between them. There are 15 residues in the CDR3. The germline CDR1 and CDR2 sequences are SGHAT and FQNNGV. The CDR3 reads CASSFTRGSLNEQFF. CDR3 coding DNA: TGTGCCAGCAGCTTCACCAGGGGCTCCCTCAATGAGCAGTTCTTC.

This clone was seen a handful of times. V is TRBV9 and J is TRBJ1-5; TRBD1 matches at 7 bases. Trimming cost V 3 bases and J 4 bases; bases outside gene matches: 1. The V gene's germline CDR1 is SGDLS and CDR2 YYNGEE. The CDR3 consists of 13 residues. The CDR3 DNA is TGTGCCAGCAGCGGACAGGGTAATCAGCCCCAGCATTTT. Translated, it gives CASSGQGNQPQHF.

This clone was seen only a few times. The chain has TRBV10-3 and TRBJ1-1; D not certain. The ends were cut back, 3 bases at V and 3 bases at J, with 20 bases in the middle. From germline, CDR1 is ENHRY and CDR2 SYGVKD. The CDR3 is 17 residues long. The CDR3 reads CAISDWRRLGRDTEAFF. CDR3 sequence (DNA): TGTGCCATCAGTGACTGGAGGCGCCTTGGGAGGGACACTGAAGCTTTCTTT.

V and J are TRBV11-2 and TRBJ2-5, with a tentative D call TRBD2 (5 bases). CDR3 length: 15 amino acids. CDR1 is SGHAT, CDR2 FQNNGV, per germline. The germline V and J ends were trimmed by 0 bases and 5 bases, with 13 bases remaining between them. CDR3 protein: CASSLDWGTGETQYF. Here the CDR3 DNA reads TGTGCCAGCAGCTTAGATTGGGGTACGGGGGAGACCCAGTACTTC.

This chain joins TRBV19 and TRBJ1-2; maybe TRBD1 (6 bases). The V end lost 3 bases, the J end lost 3 bases, and 14 bases lay between the germline ends. This CDR3 comprises 15 residues. CDR1 LNHDA and CDR2 SQIVND come from the germline V gene (reference sequence). This CDR3 reads CASSIQGFYDYGYTF. CDR3 nucleotide sequence: TGTGCCAGTAGTATCCAGGGGTTTTATGACTATGGCTACACCTTC.

Worth noting for this clone: Different DNA sequences within this sample yield the same CDR3. The rearrangement uses TRBV10-3 and TRBJ2-1, with D hard to call. Trimming took off 6 bases at V and 0 bases at J, with 6 bases between the two ends. In germline, CDR1 is ENHRY, CDR2 SYGVKD. The CDR3 runs 13 residues. CDR3 DNA sequence: TGTGCCATCAGCGAGAGCTCCTACAATGAGCAGTTCTTC. It codes for CAISESSYNEQFF.

This chain joins TRBV10-3 and TRBJ1-3; weak D call: TRBD1 (5 bases). Germline V CDR1 and CDR2: ENHRY, SYGVKD. The V end was cut by 8 bases, the J end by 3 bases, with 11 bases between. This CDR3 spans 13 amino acids. The DNA for the CDR3 is TGTGCCATCTCCGCAGGGCGTGGAAACACCATATATTTT. It codes for CAISAGRGNTIYF.

V usage is TRBV5-1 and J usage is TRBJ2-7; 8 nucleotides align to TRBD1. This CDR3 spans 17 amino acids. In germline, CDR1 is SGHRS, CDR2 YFSETQ. J was trimmed by 0 bases and V by 2 bases; bases with no gene match: 10. The CDR3 DNA reads TGCGCCAGCAGCTTCGGACGGACAGGGCAAGACTCCTACGAGCAGTACTTC. This codes for CASSFGRTGQDSYEQYF.